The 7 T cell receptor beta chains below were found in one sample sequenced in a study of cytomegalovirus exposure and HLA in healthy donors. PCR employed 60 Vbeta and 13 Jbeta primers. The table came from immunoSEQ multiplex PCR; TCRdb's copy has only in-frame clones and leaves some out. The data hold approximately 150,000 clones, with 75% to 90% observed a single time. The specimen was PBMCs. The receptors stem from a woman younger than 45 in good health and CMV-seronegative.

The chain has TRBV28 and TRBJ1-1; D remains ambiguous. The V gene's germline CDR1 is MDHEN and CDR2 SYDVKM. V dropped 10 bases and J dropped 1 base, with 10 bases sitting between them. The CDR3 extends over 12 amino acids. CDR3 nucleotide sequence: TGTGCCACCGAAAGAGGGAACACTGAAGCTTTCTTT. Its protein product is CATERGNTEAFF.

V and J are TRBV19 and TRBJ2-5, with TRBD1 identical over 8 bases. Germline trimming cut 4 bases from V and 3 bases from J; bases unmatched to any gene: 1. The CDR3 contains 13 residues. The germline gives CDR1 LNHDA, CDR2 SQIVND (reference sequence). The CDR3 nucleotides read TGTGCCAGTAGTAGACAGGGGAAAGAGACCCAGTACTTC. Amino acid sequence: CASSRQGKETQYF.

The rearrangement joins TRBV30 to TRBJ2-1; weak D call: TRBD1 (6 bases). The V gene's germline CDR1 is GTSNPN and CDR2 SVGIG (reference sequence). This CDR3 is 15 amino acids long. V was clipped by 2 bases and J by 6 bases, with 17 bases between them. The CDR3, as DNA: TGTGCCTGGAGTACGACAGGCCTACCATCCAATGAGCAGTTCTTC. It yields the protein CAWSTTGLPSNEQFF.

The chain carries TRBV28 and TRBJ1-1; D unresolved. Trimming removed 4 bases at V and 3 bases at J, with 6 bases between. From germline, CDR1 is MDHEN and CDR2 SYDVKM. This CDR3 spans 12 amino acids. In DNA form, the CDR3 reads TGTGCCAGCAGTTCGGGAGACACTGAAGCTTTCTTT. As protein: CASSSGDTEAFF.

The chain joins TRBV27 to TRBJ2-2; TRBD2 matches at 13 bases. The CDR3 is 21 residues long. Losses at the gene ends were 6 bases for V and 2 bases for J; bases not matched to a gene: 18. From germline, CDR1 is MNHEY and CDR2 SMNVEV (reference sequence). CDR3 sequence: CASSQTAARTSGGRNTGELFF. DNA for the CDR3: TGTGCCAGCAGCCAGACTGCCGCTCGGACTAGCGGGGGCCGAAACACCGGGGAGCTGTTTTTT.

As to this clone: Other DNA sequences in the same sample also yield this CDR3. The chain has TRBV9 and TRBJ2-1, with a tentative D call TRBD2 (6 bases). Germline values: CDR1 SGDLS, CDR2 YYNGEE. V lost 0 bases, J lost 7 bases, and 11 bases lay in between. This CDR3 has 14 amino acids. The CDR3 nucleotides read TGTGCCAGCAGCGTAGGGGGGGTTGGTAATGAGCAGTTCTTC. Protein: CASSVGGVGNEQFF.

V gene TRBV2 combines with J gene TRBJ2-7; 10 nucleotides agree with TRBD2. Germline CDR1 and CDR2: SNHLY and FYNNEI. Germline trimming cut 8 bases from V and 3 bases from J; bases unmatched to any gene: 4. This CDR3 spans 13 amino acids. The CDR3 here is CASLGLADYEQYF. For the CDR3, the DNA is TGTGCCAGCCTTGGACTAGCGGACTACGAGCAGTACTTC.